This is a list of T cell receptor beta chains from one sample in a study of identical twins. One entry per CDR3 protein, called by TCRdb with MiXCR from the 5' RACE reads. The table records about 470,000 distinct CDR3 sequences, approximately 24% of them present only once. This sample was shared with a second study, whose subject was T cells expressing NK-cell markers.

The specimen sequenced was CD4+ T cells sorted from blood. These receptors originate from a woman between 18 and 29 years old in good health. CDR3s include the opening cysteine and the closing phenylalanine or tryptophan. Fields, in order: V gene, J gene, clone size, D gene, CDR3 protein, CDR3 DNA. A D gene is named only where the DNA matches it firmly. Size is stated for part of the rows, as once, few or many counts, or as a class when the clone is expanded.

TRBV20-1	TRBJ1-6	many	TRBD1	CSARGQGFNSPLHF	TGCAGTGCTAGGGGACAGGGGTTTAATTCACCCCTCCACTTT
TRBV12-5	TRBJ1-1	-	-	CASGFNTDEAFF	TGTGCTAGTGGCTTCAACACCGATGAAGCTTTCTTT
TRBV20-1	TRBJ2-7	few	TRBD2	CSAGLAGSYEQYF	TGCAGTGCCGGACTAGCGGGTTCCTACGAGCAGTACTTC
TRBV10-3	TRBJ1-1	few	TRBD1	CAIRTGAAAEAFF	TGTGCCATCAGAACAGGGGCTGCGGCTGAAGCTTTCTTT
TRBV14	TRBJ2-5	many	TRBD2	CASSQAQPSGRRETQYF	TGTGCCAGCAGCCAAGCACAGCCTAGCGGGAGAAGAGAGACCCAGTACTTC
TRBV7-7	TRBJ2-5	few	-	CASSLDRTTQYF	TGTGCTAGCAGCTTAGATAGGACGACCCAGTACTTC
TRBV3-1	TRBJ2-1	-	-	CASSQNLGESYNEQFF	TGTGCCAGCAGCCAAAACTTGGGAGAATCCTACAATGAGCAGTTCTTC
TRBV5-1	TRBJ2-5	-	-	CASSKGWETQYF	TGCGCCAGCAGCAAGGGGTGGGAGACCCAGTACTTC
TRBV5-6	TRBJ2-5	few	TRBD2	CASSYGLAQGGETQYF	TGTGCCAGCAGCTACGGACTAGCGCAAGGAGGAGAGACCCAGTACTTC
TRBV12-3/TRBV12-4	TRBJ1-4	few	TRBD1	CASSSSTGRIEKLFF	TGTGCCAGCAGTTCCTCGACAGGGCGGATTGAAAAACTGTTTTTT
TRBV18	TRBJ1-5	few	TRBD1	CASSPNKDRGPQPQHF	TGTGCCAGCTCACCAAACAAGGACAGGGGGCCTCAGCCCCAGCATTTT
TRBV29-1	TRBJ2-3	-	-	CSARLGLRTDTQYF	TGCAGCGCGCGTTTGGGCTTACGAACAGATACGCAGTATTTT
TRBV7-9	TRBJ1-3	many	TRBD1	CASSFSDRGVSGNTIYF	TGTGCCAGCAGCTTCTCCGACAGGGGCGTCTCTGGAAACACCATATATTTT
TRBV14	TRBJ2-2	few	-	CASSQDANTGELFF	TGTGCCAGCAGCCAAGACGCGAACACCGGGGAGCTGTTTTTT
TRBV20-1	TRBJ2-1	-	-	CSAGSRVRDEQFF	TGCAGTGCTGGAAGCCGAGTTAGGGATGAGCAGTTCTTC
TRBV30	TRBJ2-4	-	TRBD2	CAIASGRFKGNIQYF	TGTGCCATTGCCAGCGGGAGGTTTAAGGGGAACATTCAGTACTTC
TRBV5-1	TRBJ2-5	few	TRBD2	CASSLTSGSLQETQYF	TGCGCCAGCAGCTTGACTAGCGGGAGTCTTCAAGAGACCCAGTACTTC
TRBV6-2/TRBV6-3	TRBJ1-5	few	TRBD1	CASNRGNLHHSNQPQHF	TGTGCCAGCAACAGGGGAAATTTGCACCATAGCAATCAGCCCCAGCATTTT
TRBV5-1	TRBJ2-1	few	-	CASSLEGDWSYNEQFF	TGCGCCAGCAGCTTGGAAGGGGATTGGTCCTACAATGAGCAGTTCTTC
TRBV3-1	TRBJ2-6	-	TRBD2	CASSQGIAGAGANVLTF	TGTGCCAGCAGCCAGGGGATAGCGGGAGCCGGGGCCAACGTCCTGACTTTC
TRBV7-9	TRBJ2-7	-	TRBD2	CASSKGLAGIYEQYF	TGTGCCAGCAGCAAAGGACTAGCGGGGATCTACGAGCAGTACTTC
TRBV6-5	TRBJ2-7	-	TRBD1	CASSYSGGADYEQYF	TGTGCCAGCAGTTACTCAGGGGGCGCCGACTACGAGCAGTACTTC
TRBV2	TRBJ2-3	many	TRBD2	CASSGGLAGLTDTQYF	TGTGCCAGCAGCGGGGGACTAGCGGGCCTAACAGATACGCAGTATTTT
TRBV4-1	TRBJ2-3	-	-	CASSQGLGRGTDTQYF	TGCGCCAGCAGCCAAGGGCTGGGCAGGGGCACAGATACGCAGTATTTT
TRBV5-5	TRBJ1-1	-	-	CASSLRSDTEAFF	TGTGCCAGCAGCCTCAGAAGTGACACTGAAGCTTTCTTT
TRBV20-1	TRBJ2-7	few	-	CSAVVRSHEQYF	TGCAGTGCTGTTGTCCGGTCCCACGAGCAGTACTTC
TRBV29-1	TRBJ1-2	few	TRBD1	CSGLTGAARSGYTF	TGCAGCGGTCTGACAGGGGCCGCACGAAGTGGCTACACCTTC
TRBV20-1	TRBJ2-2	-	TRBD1	CSARRRTGSNTGELFF	TGCAGTGCTAGGCGACGGACAGGGTCCAACACCGGGGAGCTGTTTTTT
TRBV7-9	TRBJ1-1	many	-	CASSLDIYTEAFF	TGTGCCAGCAGCTTGGACATTTACACTGAAGCTTTCTTT
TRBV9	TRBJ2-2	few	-	CASSGGTGELFF	TGTGCCAGCAGCGGAGGCACCGGGGAGCTGTTTTTT
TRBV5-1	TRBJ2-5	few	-	CASSFGQTETQYF	TGCGCCAGCAGCTTCGGACAGACGGAGACCCAGTACTTC
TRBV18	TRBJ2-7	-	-	CASNTLGGAYEQYF	TGTGCCAGCAATACCCTGGGAGGAGCCTACGAGCAGTACTTC
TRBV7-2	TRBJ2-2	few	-	CASSPAGTRGTGELFF	TGTGCCAGCAGCCCCGCCGGGACTCGAGGGACCGGGGAGCTGTTTTTT
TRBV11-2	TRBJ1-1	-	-	CASSLDLGTVDTEAFF	TGTGCCAGCAGCTTAGATCTGGGGACGGTGGACACTGAAGCTTTCTTT
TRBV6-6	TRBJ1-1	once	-	CASNLGQNTEAFF	TGTGCCAGCAATCTCGGACAGAACACTGAAGCTTTCTTT
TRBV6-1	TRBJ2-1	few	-	CASRRGGRNEQFF	TGTGCCAGCAGGAGGGGGGGCAGGAATGAGCAGTTCTTC
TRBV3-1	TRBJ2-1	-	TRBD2	CASSRGRLAGGNEQFF	TGTGCCAGCAGCCGCGGTAGACTAGCGGGAGGCAATGAGCAGTTCTTC
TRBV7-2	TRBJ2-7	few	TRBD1	CASSSRDRASYEQYF	TGTGCCAGCAGCTCCCGGGACAGGGCTTCCTACGAGCAGTACTTC
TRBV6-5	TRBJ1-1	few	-	CASSYSGTGMNTEAFF	TGTGCCAGCAGTTACTCGGGCACAGGAATGAACACTGAAGCTTTCTTT
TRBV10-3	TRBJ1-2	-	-	CAIRALDRDYGYTF	TGTGCCATCAGAGCTCTGGACAGAGACTATGGCTACACCTTC
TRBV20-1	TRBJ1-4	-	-	CSAAPLRATNEKLFF	TGCAGTGCCGCCCCCCTTCGTGCAACTAATGAAAAACTGTTTTTT
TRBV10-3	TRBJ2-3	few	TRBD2	CAIGAGTSATDTQYF	TGTGCCATCGGGGCCGGGACTAGCGCCACAGATACGCAGTATTTT
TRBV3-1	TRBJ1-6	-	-	CASSRGDGRGVSPLHF	TGTGCCAGCAGCCGCGGGGATGGCAGGGGAGTTTCACCCCTCCACTTT